The TCR beta chain described here comes from a study of shared clonotypes between healthy human individuals. Clones were read by immunoSEQ multiplex PCR, and TCRdb kept only the in-frame ones, dropping some. The table shows 950,000 to 1,300,000 clones, with under 80% occurring only once. Germline CDR1 LNHDA, CDR2 SQIVND (reference sequence). V was trimmed by 7 bases and J by 2 bases, leaving 14 bases between them. CDR3 length equals 15 residues. The V gene is TRBV19, the J gene TRBJ1-4; D unresolved. Sequenced sample: memory CD4+ T cells sorted from blood. Subset described: CD45RA-negative fraction. This TCR came from a man aged 18 to 29 in good health. In DNA form, the CDR3 reads TGTGCCAGTACCTCGGGCAGGCGCACTAATGAAAAACTGTTTTTT. It yields the protein CASTSGRRTNEKLFF.